This T cell receptor (beta chain) derives from a study of cytomegalovirus exposure and HLA in healthy donors. Whole-study findings and limits: Later analysis revealed greater clonal expansion in HLA-associated TCR beta chains than in equally common others. A missense DCLRE1C variant was associated with V- and J-gene trimming of TCR beta chains in a later analysis, and an independent cohort replicated the association. Among immune exposure information, only CMV serostatus was available.

The table lists this clone with a count of one. What it binds is unknown. PCR employed 60 Vbeta and 13 Jbeta primers. Here immunoSEQ multiplex PCR was the method, and the copy in TCRdb shows in-frame clones only, minus some. The sample carries roughly 120,000 clones, 65% to 80% recorded once. Germline assignment: CDR1 SNHLY and CDR2 FYNNEI. J gave up 2 bases and V 5 bases, and 2 bases lay outside the gene matches. CDR3 size: 14 residues. The chain links TRBV2 to TRBJ1-5; 8 bases agree with TRBD1. The sample consisted of PBMCs. This TCR was sampled from a woman aged 55-75 years in good health and CMV-seropositive. In DNA form, the CDR3 reads TGTGCCAGCAGTCAACAGGGGGGCAATCAGCCCCAGCATTTT. Protein: CASSQQGGNQPQHF.